The source of this T cell receptor beta chain is a study of shared clonotypes between healthy human individuals. Study-level findings and limits: Shared across a handful of donors were 4% to 6% of the naive CD4 clonotypes. What naive subsets generally showed was a larger estimated richness than memory subsets showed. The study's rarefaction showed incomplete sorted-subset sequencing despite large depth.

The CDR3 consists of 11 residues. V shed 9 bases and J 7 bases; nucleotides not matched to a gene: 5. Germline V gene sequence: CDR1 SEHNR, CDR2 FQNEAQ (reference sequence). A remark on this clone: Its antigen is undetermined.

This table comes from immunoSEQ multiplex PCR, and its TCRdb copy is limited to in-frame clones, with some not included. The sample has some 2,100,000 clones, nearly 97% seen once. The chain links TRBV7-9 to TRBJ1-1; 7 bases match TRBD1. This receptor was identified in a man between 18 and 29 years old in good health. The material sequenced was naive CD4+ T cells sorted from blood. The subset denotes: CD45RA+ positively selected. The CDR3 nucleotides are TGTGCCAGTCAGGGGGTCTTTGAAGCTTTCTTT. Translating gives CASQGVFEAFF.